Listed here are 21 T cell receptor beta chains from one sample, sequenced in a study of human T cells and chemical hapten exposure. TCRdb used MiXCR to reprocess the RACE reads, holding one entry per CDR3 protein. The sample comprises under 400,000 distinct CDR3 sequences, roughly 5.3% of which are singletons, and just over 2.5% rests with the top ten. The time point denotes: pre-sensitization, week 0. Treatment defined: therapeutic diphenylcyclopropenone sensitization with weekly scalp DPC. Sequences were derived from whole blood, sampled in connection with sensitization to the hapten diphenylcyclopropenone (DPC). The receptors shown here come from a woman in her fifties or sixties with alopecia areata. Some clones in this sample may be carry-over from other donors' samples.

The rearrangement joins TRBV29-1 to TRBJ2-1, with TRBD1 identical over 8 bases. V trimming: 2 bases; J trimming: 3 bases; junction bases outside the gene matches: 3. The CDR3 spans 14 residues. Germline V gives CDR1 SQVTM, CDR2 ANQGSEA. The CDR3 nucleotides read TGCAGCGTTGAAAAAGACAGGGGCTACAATGAGCAGTTCTTC. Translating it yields CSVEKDRGYNEQFF.

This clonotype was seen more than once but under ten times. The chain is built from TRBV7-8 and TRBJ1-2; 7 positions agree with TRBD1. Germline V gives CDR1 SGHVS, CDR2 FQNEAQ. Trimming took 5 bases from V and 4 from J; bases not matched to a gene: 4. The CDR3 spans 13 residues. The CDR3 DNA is TGTGCCAGCAGCGGGGGACAGATCTATGGCTACACCTTC. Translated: CASSGGQIYGYTF.

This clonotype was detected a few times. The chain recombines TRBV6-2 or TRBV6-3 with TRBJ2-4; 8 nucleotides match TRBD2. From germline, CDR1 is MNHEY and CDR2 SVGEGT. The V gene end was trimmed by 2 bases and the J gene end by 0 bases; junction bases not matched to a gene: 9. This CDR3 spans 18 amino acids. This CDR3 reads CASSYTLAGDIAKNIQYF. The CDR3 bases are TGTGCCAGCAGTTACACCCTAGCGGGCGATATAGCCAAAAACATTCAGTACTTC.

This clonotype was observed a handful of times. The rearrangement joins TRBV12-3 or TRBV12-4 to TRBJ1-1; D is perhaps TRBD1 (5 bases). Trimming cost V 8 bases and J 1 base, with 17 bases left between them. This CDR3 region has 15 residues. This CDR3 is CASGGPSTANTEAFF. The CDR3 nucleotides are TGTGCCAGCGGGGGACCTTCCACCGCGAACACTGAAGCTTTCTTT.

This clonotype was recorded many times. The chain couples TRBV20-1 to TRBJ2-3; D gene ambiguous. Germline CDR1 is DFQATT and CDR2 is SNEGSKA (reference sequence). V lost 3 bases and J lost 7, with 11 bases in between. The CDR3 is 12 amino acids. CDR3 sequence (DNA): TGCAGTGCTAGGCCTATAGAGCATACGCAGTATTTT. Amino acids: CSARPIEHTQYF.

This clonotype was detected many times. CDR3 sequence: CASSSAPGWGGNEQFF. CDR3 DNA sequence: TGTGCCAGCAGCTCGGCCCCCGGCTGGGGGGGCAATGAGCAGTTCTTC. The chain joins TRBV7-2 to TRBJ2-1, with 7 bases aligning to TRBD2. The CDR3 covers 16 residues. V trimming: 4 bases; J trimming: 6 bases; junction bases outside the gene matches: 12. The V gene's germline CDR1 is SGHTA and CDR2 FQGNSA. Combining the CDR3 with reference TRBV7-2 and TRBJ2-1 gives the whole variable domain GAGVSQSPSNKVTEKGKDVELRCDPISGHTALYWYRQSLGQGLEFLIYFQGNSAPDKSGLPSDRFSAERTGGSVSTLTIQRTQQEDSAVYLCASSSAPGWGGNEQFFGPGTRLTVL.

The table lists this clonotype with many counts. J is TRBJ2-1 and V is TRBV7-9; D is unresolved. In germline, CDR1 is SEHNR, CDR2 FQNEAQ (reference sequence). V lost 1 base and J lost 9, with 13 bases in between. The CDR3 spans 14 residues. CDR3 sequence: CASSLDSRIIEQFF. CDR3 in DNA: TGTGCCAGCAGCTTAGATTCCAGAATCATTGAGCAGTTCTTC.

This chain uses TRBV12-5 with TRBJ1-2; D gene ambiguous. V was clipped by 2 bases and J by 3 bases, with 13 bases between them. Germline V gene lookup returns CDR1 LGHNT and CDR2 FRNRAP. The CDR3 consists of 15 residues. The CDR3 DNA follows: TGTGCTAGTGGTTTGTTTCCGGGGAGCGACTATGGCTACACCTTC. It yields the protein CASGLFPGSDYGYTF.

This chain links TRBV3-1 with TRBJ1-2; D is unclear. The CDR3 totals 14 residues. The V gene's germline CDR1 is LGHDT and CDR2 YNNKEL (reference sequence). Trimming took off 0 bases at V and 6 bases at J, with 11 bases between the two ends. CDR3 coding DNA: TGTGCCAGCAGCCAAGATGAGGGAAGGAATGGCTACACCTTC. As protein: CASSQDEGRNGYTF. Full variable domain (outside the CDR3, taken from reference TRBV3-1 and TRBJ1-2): DTAVSQTPKYLVTQMGNDKSIKCEQNLGHDTMYWYKQDSKKFLKIMFSYNNKELIINETVPNRFSPKSPDKAHLNLHINSLELGDSAVYFCASSQDEGRNGYTFGSGTRLTVV.

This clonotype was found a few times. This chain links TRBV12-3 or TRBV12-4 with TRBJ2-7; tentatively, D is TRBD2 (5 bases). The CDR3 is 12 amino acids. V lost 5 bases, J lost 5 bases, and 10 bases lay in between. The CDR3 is CASSGISDEQYF. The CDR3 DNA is TGTGCCAGCAGTGGGATTAGCGACGAGCAGTACTTC.

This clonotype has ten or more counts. The CDR3 coding sequence is TGTGCCAGCAGCTTAGGGCTTGGCAGGGCGTTTGAGACCCAGTACTTC. Translated, it gives CASSLGLGRAFETQYF. V is TRBV7-2 and J is TRBJ2-5; possible D gene TRBD1, 5 bases. Trimming stripped 1 base from V and 5 bases from J, with 17 bases between. This CDR3 is built from 16 residues. Looked up from germline, CDR1 is SGHTA and CDR2 is FQGNSA.

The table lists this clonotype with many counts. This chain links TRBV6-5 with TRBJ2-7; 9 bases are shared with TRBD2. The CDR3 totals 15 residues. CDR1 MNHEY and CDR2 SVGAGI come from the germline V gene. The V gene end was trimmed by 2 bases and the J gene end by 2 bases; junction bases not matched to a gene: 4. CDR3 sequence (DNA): TGTGCCAGCAGTTACAAACTAGCGGGCGCCTACGAGCAGTACTTC. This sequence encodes CASSYKLAGAYEQYF.

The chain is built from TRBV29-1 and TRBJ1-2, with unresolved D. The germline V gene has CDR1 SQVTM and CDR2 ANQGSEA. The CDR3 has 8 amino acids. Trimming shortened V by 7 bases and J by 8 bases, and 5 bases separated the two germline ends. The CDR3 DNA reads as TGCAGCGGAGGGGGCTACACCTTC. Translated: CSGGGYTF.

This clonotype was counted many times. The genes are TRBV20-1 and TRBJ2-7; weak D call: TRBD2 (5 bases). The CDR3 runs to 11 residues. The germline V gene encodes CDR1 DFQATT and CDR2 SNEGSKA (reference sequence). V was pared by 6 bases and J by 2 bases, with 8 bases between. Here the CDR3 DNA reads TGCAGTGCGCCCGGGACCTACGAGCAGTACTTC. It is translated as CSAPGTYEQYF.

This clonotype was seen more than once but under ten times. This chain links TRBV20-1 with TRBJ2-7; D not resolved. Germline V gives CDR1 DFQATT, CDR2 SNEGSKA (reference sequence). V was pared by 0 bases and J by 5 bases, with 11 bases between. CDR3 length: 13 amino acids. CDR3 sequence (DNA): TGCAGTGCTAGAGATGTCACCCGAGACGAGCAGTACTTC. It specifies CSARDVTRDEQYF.

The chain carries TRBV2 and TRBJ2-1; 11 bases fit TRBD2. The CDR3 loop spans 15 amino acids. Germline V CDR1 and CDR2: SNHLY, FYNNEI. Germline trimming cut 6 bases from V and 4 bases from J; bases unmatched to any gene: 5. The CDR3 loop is CASRGVAGGYNEQFF. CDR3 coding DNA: TGTGCCAGCAGAGGGGTAGCGGGAGGGTACAATGAGCAGTTCTTC.

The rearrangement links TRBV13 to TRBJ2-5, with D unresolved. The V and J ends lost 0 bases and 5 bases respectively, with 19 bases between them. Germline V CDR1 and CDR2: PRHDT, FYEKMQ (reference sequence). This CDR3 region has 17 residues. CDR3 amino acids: CASSLGGLEDGLETQYF. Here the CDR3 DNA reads TGTGCCAGCAGCTTAGGAGGATTAGAGGATGGTCTGGAGACCCAGTACTTC.

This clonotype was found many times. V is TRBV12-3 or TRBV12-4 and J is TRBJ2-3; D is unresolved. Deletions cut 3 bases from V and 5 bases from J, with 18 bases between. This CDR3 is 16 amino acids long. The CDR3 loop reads CASSFSLPLTEDTQYF. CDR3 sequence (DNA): TGTGCCAGCAGTTTCTCACTCCCCTTGACGGAAGATACGCAGTATTTT.

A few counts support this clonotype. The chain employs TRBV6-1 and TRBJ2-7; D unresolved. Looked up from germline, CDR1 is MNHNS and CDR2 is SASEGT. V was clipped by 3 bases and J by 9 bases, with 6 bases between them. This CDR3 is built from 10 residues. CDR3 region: CASSDIGQYF. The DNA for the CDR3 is TGTGCCAGCAGTGATATCGGGCAGTACTTC.

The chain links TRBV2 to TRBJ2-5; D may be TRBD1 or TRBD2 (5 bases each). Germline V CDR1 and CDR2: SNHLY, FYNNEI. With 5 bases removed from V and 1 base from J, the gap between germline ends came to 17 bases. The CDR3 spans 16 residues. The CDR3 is CASSHRDGLLQETQYF. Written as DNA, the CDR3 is TGTGCCAGCAGTCACCGGGACGGATTACTCCAAGAGACCCAGTACTTC.

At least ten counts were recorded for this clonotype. CDR3 amino acids: CASRPGTSGTYEQYF. As DNA, the CDR3 is TGTGCCAGCAGACCTGGGACTAGCGGGACCTACGAGCAGTACTTC. The genes are TRBV6-2 or TRBV6-3 and TRBJ2-7; the match to TRBD2 covers 13 bases. The germline V gene has CDR1 MNHEY and CDR2 SVGEGT. Trimming cost V 6 bases and J 2 bases; bases outside gene matches: 4. CDR3 size: 15 residues.